This entry lists 3 T cell receptor beta chains sequenced from one sample in a study of cytomegalovirus exposure and HLA in healthy donors. PCR employed 60 Vbeta and 13 Jbeta primers. Here immunoSEQ multiplex PCR was the method, and the copy in TCRdb shows in-frame clones only, minus some. The sample has about 150,000 clones, around 63% seen once. The sequencing input was PBMCs. These receptors came from a human donor in good health.

The chain uses TRBV4-1 and TRBJ2-7; unclear D gene. Germline V gene sequence: CDR1 MGHRA, CDR2 YSYEKL. The CDR3 extends over 13 amino acids. Trimming cost V 0 bases and J 3 bases, with 6 bases left between them. As DNA, the CDR3 is TGCGCCAGCAGCCAAGATCGTCGCTACGAGCAGTACTTC. Protein sequence: CASSQDRRYEQYF.

V usage is TRBV18 and J usage is TRBJ2-1; possibly TRBD2 for D (6 bases). Germline CDR1 KGHSH, CDR2 LQKENI. The CDR3 is 16 residues long. Trimming removed 5 bases at V and 5 bases at J, with 19 bases between. The CDR3 here is CASSFQLANTNNEQFF. As DNA, the CDR3 is TGTGCCAGCTCATTTCAACTAGCAAACACTAACAATGAGCAGTTCTTC. Filled out from reference TRBV18 and TRBJ2-1, the complete variable domain reads NAGVMQNPRHLVRRRGQEARLRCSPMKGHSHVYWYRQLPEEGLKFMVYLQKENIIDESGMPKERFSAEFPKEGPSILRIQQVVRGDSAAYFCASSFQLANTNNEQFFGPGTRLTVL.

The chain employs TRBV11-2 and TRBJ1-1; D is ambiguous. The CDR3 has 13 residues. V was pared by 3 bases and J by 5 bases, with 10 bases between. Germline CDR1 is SGHAT and CDR2 is FQNNGV. CDR3 protein: CASSFEFRTEAFF. In nucleotides, the CDR3 is TGTGCCAGCAGCTTTGAGTTCCGGACTGAAGCTTTCTTT. Combining the CDR3 with reference TRBV11-2 and TRBJ1-1 gives the whole variable domain EAGVAQSPRYKIIEKRQSVAFWCNPISGHATLYWYQQILGQGPKLLIQFQNNGVVDDSQLPKDRFSAERLKGVDSTLKIQPAKLEDSAVYLCASSFEFRTEAFFGQGTRLTVV.